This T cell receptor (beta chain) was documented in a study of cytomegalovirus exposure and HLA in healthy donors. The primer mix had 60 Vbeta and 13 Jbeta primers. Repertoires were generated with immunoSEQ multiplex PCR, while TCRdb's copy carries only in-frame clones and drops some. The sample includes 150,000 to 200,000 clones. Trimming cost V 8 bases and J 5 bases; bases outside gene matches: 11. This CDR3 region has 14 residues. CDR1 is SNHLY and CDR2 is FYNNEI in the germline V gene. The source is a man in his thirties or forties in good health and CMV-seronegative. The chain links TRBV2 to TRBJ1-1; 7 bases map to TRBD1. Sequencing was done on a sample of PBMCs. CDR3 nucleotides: TGTGCCAGCGAGAGACAGGGATTAAGGACTGAAGCTTTCTTT. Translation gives CASERQGLRTEAFF.